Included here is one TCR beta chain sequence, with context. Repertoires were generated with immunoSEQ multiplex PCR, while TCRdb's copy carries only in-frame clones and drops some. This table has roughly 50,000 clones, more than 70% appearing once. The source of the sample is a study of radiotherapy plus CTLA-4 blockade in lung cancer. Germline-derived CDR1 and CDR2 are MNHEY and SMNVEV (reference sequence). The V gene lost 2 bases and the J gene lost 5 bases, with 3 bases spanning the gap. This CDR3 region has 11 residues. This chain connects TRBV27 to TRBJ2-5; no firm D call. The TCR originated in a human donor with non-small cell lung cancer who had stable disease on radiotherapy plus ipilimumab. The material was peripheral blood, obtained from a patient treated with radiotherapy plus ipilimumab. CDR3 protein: CASSLGETQYF. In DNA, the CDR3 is TGTGCCAGCAGTTTAGGGGAGACCCAGTACTTC.